This record looks at one T cell receptor beta chain sequence and its context. Per germline, CDR1 SEHNR and CDR2 FQNEAQ (reference sequence). The CDR3 contains 15 residues. V shed 1 base and J 4 bases; nucleotides not matched to a gene: 7. This record belongs to a study of blood T cell repertoires in COVID-19. The repertoire was sequenced with immunoSEQ multiplex PCR; TCRdb's copy has only in-frame clones and lacks some. Altogether over 110,000 clones are present, more than 70% being singletons, with the ten largest covering 28%. The sequenced sample was peripheral blood. The source is a human donor in a cohort sampled during active COVID-19. This chain joins TRBV7-9 and TRBJ2-7, with 7 positions matching TRBD1. CDR3 in amino acids: CASSLGRTGEYEQYF. As DNA, the CDR3 is TGTGCCAGCAGCTTAGGAAGGACAGGCGAATACGAGCAGTACTTC.